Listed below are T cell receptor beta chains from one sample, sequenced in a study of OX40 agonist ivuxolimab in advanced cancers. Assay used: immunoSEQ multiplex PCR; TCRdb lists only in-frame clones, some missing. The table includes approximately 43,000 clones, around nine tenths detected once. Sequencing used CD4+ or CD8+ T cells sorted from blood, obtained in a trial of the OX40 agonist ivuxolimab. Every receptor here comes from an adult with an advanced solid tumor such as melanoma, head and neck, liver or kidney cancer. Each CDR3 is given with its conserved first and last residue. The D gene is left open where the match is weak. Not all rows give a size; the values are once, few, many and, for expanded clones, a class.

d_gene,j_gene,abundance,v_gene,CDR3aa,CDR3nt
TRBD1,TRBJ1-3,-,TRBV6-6,CASSNSDRAGNTIYF,TGTGCCAGCAGTAACTCGGACAGGGCTGGAAACACCATATATTTT
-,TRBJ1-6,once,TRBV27,CASSFGRGHDSPLHF,TGTGCCAGCAGTTTCGGCCGGGGGCACGATTCACCCCTCCACTTT
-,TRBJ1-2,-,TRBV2,CASARDRSSYGYTF,TGTGCCAGCGCGAGGGACCGATCTAGCTATGGCTACACCTTC
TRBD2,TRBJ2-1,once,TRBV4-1,CASSPSGLLYNEQFF,TGCGCCAGCAGCCCCTCGGGACTATTATACAATGAGCAGTTCTTC
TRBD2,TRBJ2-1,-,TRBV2,CASISMGLAGEFF,TGTGCCAGCATCTCAATGGGGCTAGCGGGGGAGTTCTTC
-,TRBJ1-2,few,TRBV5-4,CASSPGVYGYTF,TGTGCCAGCAGCCCTGGGGTCTATGGCTACACCTTC
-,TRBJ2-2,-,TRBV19,CASSTKKGFLPGELFF,TGTGCCAGTTCGACAAAAAAGGGGTTTCTCCCCGGGGAGCTGTTTTTT
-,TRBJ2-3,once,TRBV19,CASSIDPRRGTSTDTQYF,TGTGCCAGTAGTATAGATCCCCGAAGGGGCACAAGCACAGATACGCAGTATTTT
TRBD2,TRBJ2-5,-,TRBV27,CASRLGEGKETQYF,TGTGCCAGCCGACTGGGGGAGGGGAAAGAGACCCAGTACTTC
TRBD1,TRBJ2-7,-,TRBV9,CASSVGAGTVIREQYF,TGTGCCAGCAGCGTAGGCGCCGGGACAGTCATTCGCGAGCAGTACTTC
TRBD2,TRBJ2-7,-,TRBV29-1,CSASTGTSGKYEQYF,TGCAGCGCCTCAACCGGGACTAGCGGGAAATACGAGCAGTACTTC
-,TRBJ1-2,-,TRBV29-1,CSVVINYGYTF,TGCAGCGTTGTAATTAACTATGGCTACACCTTC
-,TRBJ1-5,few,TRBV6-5,CASSTSNQPQHF,TGTGCCAGCAGTACTAGCAATCAGCCCCAGCATTTT
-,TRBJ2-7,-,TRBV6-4,CASSPSGGSSYEQYF,TGTGCCAGCAGCCCAAGTGGGGGGAGCTCCTACGAGCAGTACTTC
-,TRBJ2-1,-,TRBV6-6,CASSYRADDYNEQFF,TGTGCCAGCAGTTACAGGGCAGATGACTACAATGAGCAGTTCTTC
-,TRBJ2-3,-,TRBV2,CASTDNTAGFSTDTQYF,TGTGCCAGCACCGATAACACAGCGGGTTTCAGCACAGATACGCAGTATTTT
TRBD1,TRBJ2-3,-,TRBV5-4,CASSLGIRGPRRDTQYF,TGTGCCAGCAGCTTGGGGATTAGGGGGCCTAGAAGAGATACGCAGTATTTT
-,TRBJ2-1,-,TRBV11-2,CASSLSRGNSEQFF,TGTGCCAGCAGCTTATCTCGGGGCAACTCGGAGCAGTTCTTC
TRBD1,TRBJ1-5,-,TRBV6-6,CASRHLDRAEQPQHF,TGTGCCAGCAGACACCTGGACAGGGCAGAACAGCCCCAGCATTTT
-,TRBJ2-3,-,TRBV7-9,CASSPGGTDTQYF,TGTGCCAGCAGCCCAGGGGGCACAGATACGCAGTATTTT
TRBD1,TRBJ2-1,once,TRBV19,CASSTSTGQGIHNEQFF,TGTGCCAGTAGTACTTCGACGGGACAGGGAATCCACAATGAGCAGTTCTTC
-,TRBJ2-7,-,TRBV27,CAAAGRESGEQYF,TGTGCCGCCGCGGGACGCGAATCGGGGGAGCAGTACTTC
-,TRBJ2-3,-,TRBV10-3,CAIAPDILGTDTQYF,TGTGCCATCGCCCCGGACATTTTGGGCACAGATACGCAGTATTTT
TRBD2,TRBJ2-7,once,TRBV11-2,CASSSTSGSKYEQYF,TGTGCCAGCAGCTCTACTAGCGGGAGTAAGTACGAGCAGTACTTC
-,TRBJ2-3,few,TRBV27,CASSNEQGRTDTQYF,TGTGCCAGCAGTAACGAACAGGGTAGGACTGATACGCAGTATTTT
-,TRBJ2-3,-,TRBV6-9,CASRGTAADTQYF,TGTGCCAGCAGGGGGACGGCGGCAGATACGCAGTATTTT
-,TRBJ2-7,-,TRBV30,CAWGTQGMYEQYF,TGTGCCTGGGGAACACAGGGAATGTACGAGCAGTACTTC
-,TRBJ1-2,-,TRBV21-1,CASSKGNMGTVYGYTF,TGTGCCAGCAGCAAAGGAAACATGGGGACGGTCTATGGCTACACCTTC
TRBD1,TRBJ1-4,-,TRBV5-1,CASSPAGTGNEKLFF,TGCGCCAGCTCCCCTGCCGGGACAGGGAATGAAAAACTGTTTTTT
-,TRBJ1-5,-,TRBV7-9,CASSSGPKANQPQHF,TGTGCCAGCAGCTCCGGGCCAAAAGCCAATCAGCCCCAGCATTTT
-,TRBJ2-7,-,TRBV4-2,CASSQRLGPMDHEQYF,TGTGCCAGCAGCCAGCGGCTAGGACCCATGGACCACGAGCAGTACTTC
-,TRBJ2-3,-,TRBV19,CASSFTDTQYF,TGTGCCAGTAGTTTCACAGATACGCAGTATTTT
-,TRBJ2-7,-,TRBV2,CASSELETAYEQYF,TGTGCCAGCAGTGAATTGGAGACAGCCTACGAGCAGTACTTC
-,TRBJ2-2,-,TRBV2,CASRDFAGNTGELFF,TGTGCCAGCAGAGACTTCGCGGGAAACACCGGGGAGCTGTTTTTT
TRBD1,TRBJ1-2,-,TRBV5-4,CASSLPPGQGAYGYTF,TGTGCCAGCAGCTTGCCGCCGGGACAGGGGGCCTATGGCTACACCTTC
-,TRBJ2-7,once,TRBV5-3,CARSLETYEQYF,TGTGCCAGAAGCCTGGAAACCTACGAGCAGTACTTC
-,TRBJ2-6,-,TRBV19,CASSMGEGGANVLTF,TGTGCCAGTAGTATGGGGGAAGGTGGGGCCAACGTCCTGACTTTC
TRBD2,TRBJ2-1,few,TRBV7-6,CASSLATGGHNEQFF,TGTGCCAGCAGCTTAGCGACGGGGGGGCACAATGAGCAGTTCTTC
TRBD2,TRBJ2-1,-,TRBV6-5,CASSYLTSGGNEQFF,TGTGCCAGCAGTTACTTGACTAGCGGGGGCAATGAGCAGTTCTTC
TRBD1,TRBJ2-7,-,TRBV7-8,CASSFPLTGTGGDEQYF,TGTGCCAGCAGCTTCCCCCTCACCGGGACAGGGGGCGATGAGCAGTACTTC
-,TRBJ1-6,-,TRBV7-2,CASSSLVNSPLHF,TGTGCCAGCAGCTCCCTCGTAAATTCACCCCTCCACTTT
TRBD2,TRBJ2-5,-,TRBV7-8,CASSSWTSEETQYF,TGTGCCAGCAGCTCGTGGACTAGCGAAGAGACCCAGTACTTC
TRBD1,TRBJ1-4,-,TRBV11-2,CASSTTGGSEKLFF,TGTGCCAGCAGCACGACAGGGGGGAGTGAAAAACTGTTTTTT
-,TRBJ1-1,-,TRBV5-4,CASAGGGRFATEAFF,TGTGCCAGCGCCGGAGGGGGGCGGTTCGCGACTGAAGCTTTCTTT
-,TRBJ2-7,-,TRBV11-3,CASSLGPGDYEQYF,TGTGCCAGCAGCTTAGGCCCAGGGGACTACGAGCAGTACTTC
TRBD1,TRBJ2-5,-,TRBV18,CASSRQGDQETQYF,TGTGCCAGCTCACGCCAGGGGGACCAAGAGACCCAGTACTTC
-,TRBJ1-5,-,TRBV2,CASSESGYQPQHF,TGTGCCAGCAGTGAATCGGGGTACCAGCCCCAGCATTTT
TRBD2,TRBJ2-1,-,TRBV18,CASSPKGRTSWNEQFF,TGTGCCAGCTCACCAAAGGGAAGGACTAGTTGGAATGAGCAGTTCTTC
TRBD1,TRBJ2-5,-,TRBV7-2,CASSYGDRETQYF,TGTGCCAGCAGCTATGGGGACAGGGAGACCCAGTACTTC
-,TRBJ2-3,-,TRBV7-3,CASSLLGSTDTQYF,TGTGCCAGCAGCTTACTGGGAAGCACAGATACGCAGTATTTT
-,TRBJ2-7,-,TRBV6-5,CAARGAYEQYF,TGTGCCGCTAGAGGGGCCTACGAGCAGTACTTC
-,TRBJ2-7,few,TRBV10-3,CAISESIVLAVAYEQYF,TGTGCCATCAGTGAGTCGATCGTGCTAGCTGTCGCCTACGAGCAGTACTTC
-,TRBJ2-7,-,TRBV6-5,CASSYGPYPEYEQYF,TGTGCCAGCAGTTACGGTCCTTACCCAGAATACGAGCAGTACTTC
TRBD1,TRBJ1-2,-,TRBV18,CASSPPRDRGLRGYTF,TGTGCCAGCTCACCACCGAGGGACAGGGGTTTACGTGGCTACACCTTC
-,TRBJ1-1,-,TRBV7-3,CASSLLSGTAFF,TGTGCCAGCAGCTTACTATCTGGGACAGCTTTCTTT